Each of the 28 T cell receptor beta chains below was sequenced from the same sample in a study of CD8+ T cells in alopecia areata. The treatment was: oral pan-JAK inhibitor, 5-10 mg twice daily. The sequencing template was cDNA reverse transcribed from extracted RNA. Assay: immunoSEQ multiplex PCR; the TCRdb copy retains only in-frame clones and omits some. In the table there are a few hundred thousand clones, approximately 72% of which are singletons. Sequenced material: CD4+ T cells sorted from blood, taken at approximately week 42, from a patient treated with tofacitinib. The receptor source for this set is a human donor with alopecia areata.

The genes are TRBV11-2 and TRBJ2-4; the match to TRBD2 covers 7 bases. V lost 6 bases, J lost 8 bases, and 10 bases stayed unmatched. The CDR3 covers 14 residues. Germline-derived CDR1 and CDR2 are SGHAT and FQNNGV. The CDR3 is CASSSLGLRDIQYF. CDR3 DNA: TGTGCCAGCAGTAGTTTGGGACTACGGGACATTCAGTACTTC.

The chain carries TRBV29-1 and TRBJ2-5; weak D call: TRBD1 (6 bases). Germline V gene sequence: CDR1 SQVTM, CDR2 ANQGSEA. This CDR3 region has 12 residues. V lost 6 bases to trimming and J lost 5 bases, with 13 bases between them. The CDR3 sequence: CSVNPQGETQYF. As DNA, the CDR3 is TGCAGCGTCAACCCTCAGGGGGAGACCCAGTACTTC.

This rearrangement joins TRBV23-1 to TRBJ1-2; the match to TRBD1 covers 7 bases. TRBV23-1 is identified as an open reading frame with a role that is uncertain. This CDR3 is 16 amino acids long. Trimming took 3 bases from V and 5 from J; bases not matched to a gene: 12. CDR3 sequence (DNA): TGCGCCAGCAGTCACTGCGGACAGGTTTTCCCATATGGCTACACCTTC. It translates to CASSHCGQVFPYGYTF.

V gene TRBV2 combines with J gene TRBJ1-1; D is ambiguous. In germline, CDR1 is SNHLY, CDR2 FYNNEI. This CDR3 is 13 amino acids long. Trimming removed 4 bases at V and 3 bases at J, with 9 bases between. CDR3 coding DNA: TGTGCCAGCAGTGCCCAAACTGACACTGAAGCTTTCTTT. It translates to CASSAQTDTEAFF.

As regards this clone: This same CDR3 is encoded by further DNA sequences in the sample. V and J are TRBV5-1 and TRBJ1-1, with D uncertain. The germline CDR1 and CDR2 sequences are SGHRS and YFSETQ. V shed 3 bases and J shed 8 bases, with 11 bases lying between them. The CDR3 runs to 12 residues. CDR3 loop: CASSSAGTEAFF. CDR3 nucleotide sequence: TGCGCCAGCAGCTCGGCGGGTACCGAAGCTTTCTTT.

A few counts support this clone. The V and J genes are TRBV11-2 and TRBJ2-2; 8 nucleotides agree with TRBD1. The CDR3 sequence is 15 residues long. The V and J ends lost 5 bases and 0 bases, in that order; junction bases with no gene match: 2. Germline lookup yields CDR1 SGHAT and CDR2 FQNNGV. Here the CDR3 reads CASSRTGTNTGELFF. In nucleotides, the CDR3 is TGTGCCAGCAGCAGGACAGGGACGAACACCGGGGAGCTGTTTTTT.

J is TRBJ2-5 and V is TRBV7-2, with D hard to call. Trimming shortened V by 0 bases and J by 4 bases, and 9 bases separated the two germline ends. The CDR3 spans 14 residues. The germline gives CDR1 SGHTA, CDR2 FQGNSA. The CDR3 DNA reads as TGTGCCAGCAGCTTAGCTTGGGTAACAGAGACCCAGTACTTC. Translating it yields CASSLAWVTETQYF.

The chain links TRBV19 to TRBJ2-3; D may correspond to TRBD1 or TRBD2 (5 bases each). The germline V gene has CDR1 LNHDA and CDR2 SQIVND (reference sequence). This CDR3 contains 13 residues. The ends were cut back, 3 bases at V and 3 bases at J, with 7 bases in the middle. The CDR3 DNA reads TGTGCCAGTAGTATGGGGACGACAGATACGCAGTATTTT. This encodes CASSMGTTDTQYF.

The rearrangement links TRBV28 to TRBJ2-3; D is possibly TRBD1 or TRBD2 (5 bases each). CDR1 is MDHEN, CDR2 SYDVKM, per germline. The CDR3 consists of 14 residues. The V gene lost 2 bases and the J gene lost 3 bases, with 9 bases spanning the gap. CDR3 loop: CASSLQGATDTQYF. CDR3 coding DNA: TGTGCCAGCAGTTTACAGGGAGCGACAGATACGCAGTATTTT.

This clone was observed once. This chain links TRBV6-5 with TRBJ2-5; D is possibly TRBD2 (5 bases). CDR3 length: 12 residues. The ends were cut back, 6 bases at V and 5 bases at J, with 10 bases in the middle. Germline loops: CDR1 MNHEY, CDR2 SVGAGI. CDR3 sequence reads: CASSPSGETQYF. In nucleotides, the CDR3 is TGTGCCAGCAGCCCCTCGGGGGAGACCCAGTACTTC.

The chain combines TRBV5-1 with TRBJ1-1; the D gene is possibly TRBD1 (5 bases). Trimming shortened V by 2 bases and J by 7 bases, and 15 bases separated the two germline ends. The CDR3 covers 14 residues. CDR1 and CDR2 (germline): SGHRS, YFSETQ. The CDR3 DNA sequence: TGCGCCAGCAGCTTCCTGCCGGGGACGAATGAAGCTTTCTTT. As protein: CASSFLPGTNEAFF.

The V and J genes are TRBV11-2 and TRBJ2-1; 8 bases line up with TRBD1. Trimming took 8 bases from V and 9 from J; bases not matched to a gene: 6. The CDR3 runs 12 residues. CDR1 and CDR2 (germline): SGHAT, FQNNGV. The CDR3 reads CASFHQGAEQFF. CDR3 in DNA: TGTGCCAGCTTCCACCAGGGGGCTGAGCAGTTCTTC.

The chain is built from TRBV21-1 and TRBJ1-2. TRBV21-1 is a pseudogene locus. CDR3 size: 16 residues. CDR3: CASSRKGPSVNYGYTF. CDR3 bases: TGTGCCAGCAGCAGAAAGGGCCCCTCCGTTAACTATGGCTACACCTTC.

This clone was recorded once. DNA for the CDR3: TGCAGCGTTGAAACGGGAGGGGTGAACACTGAAGCTTTCTTT. Encoded protein: CSVETGGVNTEAFF. This chain connects TRBV29-1 to TRBJ1-1; TRBD1 might be the D (5 bases). V lost 2 bases to trimming and J lost 0 bases, with 10 bases between them. The CDR3 runs to 14 residues. Germline CDR1 reads SQVTM; CDR2 reads ANQGSEA.

This chain links TRBV29-1 with TRBJ2-7; D might be TRBD2 (6 bases). Deletions cut 5 bases from V and 3 bases from J, with 17 bases between. Looked up from germline, CDR1 is SQVTM and CDR2 is ANQGSEA. There are 14 residues in the CDR3. This CDR3 is CSVKRRDGNYEQYF. DNA for the CDR3: TGCAGCGTTAAAAGGCGGGACGGGAACTACGAGCAGTACTTC.

This rearrangement joins TRBV30 to TRBJ2-2, with unresolved D. The ends were cut back, 2 bases at V and 4 bases at J, with 20 bases in the middle. Germline CDR1 GTSNPN, CDR2 SVGIG (reference sequence). The CDR3 runs to 17 residues. CDR3 amino acids: CAWSHPPWGSGTGELFF. CDR3 sequence (DNA): TGTGCCTGGAGTCATCCTCCATGGGGAAGTGGCACCGGGGAGCTGTTTTTT.

V and J are TRBV10-3 and TRBJ2-7; D unclear. This CDR3 comprises 13 residues. Looked up from germline, CDR1 is ENHRY and CDR2 is SYGVKD. V was clipped by 8 bases and J by 0 bases, with 11 bases between them. This CDR3 is CAIEDGGSYEQYF. The CDR3 DNA reads as TGTGCCATCGAAGACGGTGGCTCCTACGAGCAGTACTTC.

This clone turned up a few times. This rearrangement joins TRBV29-1 to TRBJ2-1; D is perhaps TRBD1 or TRBD2 (5 bases each). The CDR3 runs 14 residues. Trimming left V 4 bases short and J 7 bases short, with 17 bases between. Germline V gene data show CDR1 as SQVTM and CDR2 as ANQGSEA. In nucleotides, the CDR3 is TGCAGCGTTGGGGGACGGTTGGGGAGAAATGAGCAGTTCTTC. Its translation is CSVGGRLGRNEQFF.

This chain joins TRBV29-1 and TRBJ1-2; 9 nucleotides agree with TRBD1. This CDR3 spans 17 amino acids. From germline, CDR1 is SQVTM and CDR2 ANQGSEA. V lost 5 bases, J lost 2 bases, and 15 bases stayed unmatched. CDR3 amino acids: CSVPLGTGSGLNYGYTF. In DNA form, the CDR3 reads TGCAGCGTTCCACTTGGGACAGGGAGTGGATTAAACTATGGCTACACCTTC.

The genes are TRBV29-1 and TRBJ2-2, with 10 positions matching TRBD2. The J segment lost 4 bases and the V segment lost 4 bases, leaving 3 bases of the junction unmatched. CDR3 length: 14 amino acids. Germline CDR1 SQVTM, CDR2 ANQGSEA. CDR3 residues: CSVGIAGGTGELFF. CDR3 sequence (DNA): TGCAGCGTTGGAATAGCGGGGGGCACCGGGGAGCTGTTTTTT.

This clone was seen a single time. The chain recombines TRBV4-3 with TRBJ1-1; tentative D call: TRBD1 (5 bases). Germline loops: CDR1 LGHNA, CDR2 YSLEER. Trimming shortened V by 3 bases and J by 6 bases, and 11 bases separated the two germline ends. The CDR3 extends over 13 amino acids. The CDR3, as DNA: TGCGCCAGCAGCCAGGACTGGGGCCCTGAAGCTTTCTTT. Residues: CASSQDWGPEAFF.

The genes are TRBV27 and TRBJ2-7; 10 nucleotides align to TRBD2. CDR3 length: 18 amino acids. V lost 2 bases and J lost 2; bases outside the gene matches: 12. Germline V gene sequence: CDR1 MNHEY, CDR2 SMNVEV (reference sequence). CDR3 nucleotides: TGTGCCAGCAGTTTAGGGATGCGCGCTAGCGGGGGCCCCTACGAGCAGTACTTC. Amino acid sequence: CASSLGMRASGGPYEQYF.

A few counts support this clone. This chain uses TRBV6-5 with TRBJ1-2; D is unclear. The CDR3 spans 15 residues. The V and J ends lost 2 bases and 6 bases respectively, with 16 bases between them. Germline CDR1 is MNHEY and CDR2 is SVGAGI. CDR3 residues: CASSYDPHRSNGYTF. The CDR3 nucleotides are TGTGCCAGCAGTTACGATCCCCACAGATCCAATGGCTACACCTTC.

This clone was observed a handful of times. This chain links TRBV29-1 with TRBJ2-3; tentative D call: TRBD2 (6 bases). The V gene's germline CDR1 is SQVTM and CDR2 ANQGSEA. This CDR3 spans 11 amino acids. The germline V and J ends were trimmed by 7 bases and 5 bases, with 10 bases remaining between them. CDR3 region: CSGLVGDTQYF. CDR3 DNA sequence: TGCAGCGGACTAGTTGGAGATACGCAGTATTTT.

V is TRBV11-2 and J is TRBJ2-3; a weak D match, TRBD2 (7 bases). The V gene's germline CDR1 is SGHAT and CDR2 FQNNGV. The CDR3 extends over 16 amino acids. The germline V and J ends were trimmed by 1 base and 1 base, with 12 bases remaining between them. The CDR3 DNA reads as TGTGCCAGCAGCTTAGGACGGGGGGCGGGCACAGATACGCAGTATTTT. Encoded protein: CASSLGRGAGTDTQYF.

V gene TRBV30 combines with J gene TRBJ1-1; D possibly corresponds to TRBD1 (5 bases). Germline values: CDR1 GTSNPN, CDR2 SVGIG (reference sequence). The CDR3 contains 14 residues. Trimming took 2 bases from V and 1 from J, leaving 11 bases between them. CDR3: CAWSSRGGNTEAFF. The CDR3 bases are TGTGCCTGGAGTTCGAGGGGTGGGAACACTGAAGCTTTCTTT.

The genes are TRBV5-1 and TRBJ2-7; 11 nucleotides match TRBD1. Per germline, CDR1 SGHRS and CDR2 YFSETQ. V lost 0 bases to trimming and J lost 3 bases; unmatched junction nucleotides: 5. CDR3 size: 16 residues. CDR3 bases: TGCGCCAGCAGCTTGGGGACCGGGACAGGGGGCTACGAGCAGTACTTC. This encodes CASSLGTGTGGYEQYF.

Only a few counts were recorded for this clone. The V and J genes are TRBV5-7 and TRBJ2-7; 14 nucleotides agree with TRBD2. TRBV5-7 is assigned to the ORF class and has an uncertain function. The CDR3 has 19 residues. The junction had 10 bases not matched to a gene; V was cut back by 2 bases and J by 0 bases. The DNA of the CDR3 is TGTGCCAGCAGCTTCCTGACTAGCGGGGGGGACCCATTCTCCTACGAGCAGTACTTC. Its protein is CASSFLTSGGDPFSYEQYF.